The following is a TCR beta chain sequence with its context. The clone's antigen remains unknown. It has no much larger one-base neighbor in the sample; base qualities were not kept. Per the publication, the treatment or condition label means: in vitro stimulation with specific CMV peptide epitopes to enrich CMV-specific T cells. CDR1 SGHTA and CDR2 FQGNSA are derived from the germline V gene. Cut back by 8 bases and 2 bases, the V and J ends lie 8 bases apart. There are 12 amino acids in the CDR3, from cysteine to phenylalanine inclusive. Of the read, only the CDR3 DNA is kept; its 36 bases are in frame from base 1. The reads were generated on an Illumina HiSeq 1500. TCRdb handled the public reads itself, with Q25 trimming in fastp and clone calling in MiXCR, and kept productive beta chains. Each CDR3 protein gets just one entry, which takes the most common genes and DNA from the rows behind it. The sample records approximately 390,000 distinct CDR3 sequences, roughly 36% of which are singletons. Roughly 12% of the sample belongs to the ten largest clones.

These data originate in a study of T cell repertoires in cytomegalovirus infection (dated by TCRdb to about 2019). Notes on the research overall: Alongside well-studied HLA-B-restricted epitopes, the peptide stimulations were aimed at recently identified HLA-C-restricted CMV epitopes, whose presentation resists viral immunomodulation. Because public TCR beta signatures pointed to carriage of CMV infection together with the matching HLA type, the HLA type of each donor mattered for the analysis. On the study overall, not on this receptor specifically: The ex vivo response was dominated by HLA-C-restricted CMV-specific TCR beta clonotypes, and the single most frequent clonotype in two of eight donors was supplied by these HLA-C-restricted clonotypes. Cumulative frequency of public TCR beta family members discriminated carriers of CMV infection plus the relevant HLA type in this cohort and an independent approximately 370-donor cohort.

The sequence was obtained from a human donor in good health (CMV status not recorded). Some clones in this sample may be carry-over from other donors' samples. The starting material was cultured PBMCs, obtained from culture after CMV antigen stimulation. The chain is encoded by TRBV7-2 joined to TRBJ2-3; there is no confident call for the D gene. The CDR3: CASARVTDTQYF. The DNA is TGTGCCAGCGCAAGAGTCACAGATACGCAGTATTTT.